These T cell receptor beta chains were read from a single sample in a study of identifying expanded T cells in peripheral blood. The method was immunoSEQ multiplex PCR; TCRdb's version includes in-frame clones alone and lacks a portion of them. The data contain about 81,000 clones, around 83% of them singletons. Sequenced input: blood. The source of these receptors is a person aged 18 to 75 in good health. Each CDR3 is given with its conserved first and last residue. The D gene is left open where the match is weak. Clone size, where shown, is once, few, many, or a class for clones that have expanded.

d_call: -
v_call: TRBV19
clone_size: -
j_call: TRBJ1-2
cdr3_aa: CASGYGYTF
cdr3_nt: TGTGCCAGCGGTTATGGCTACACCTTC

d_call: TRBD2
v_call: TRBV5-1
clone_size: few
j_call: TRBJ2-2
cdr3_aa: CASSLASAGGSGELFF
cdr3_nt: TGCGCCAGCAGCCTGGCCTCAGCGGGAGGGAGCGGGGAGCTGTTTTTT

d_call: TRBD1
v_call: TRBV6-1
clone_size: -
j_call: TRBJ2-2
cdr3_aa: CASRWTGGRDGELFF
cdr3_nt: TGTGCCAGCAGGTGGACAGGGGGTCGGGACGGGGAGCTGTTTTTT

d_call: TRBD1
v_call: TRBV15
clone_size: -
j_call: TRBJ2-7
cdr3_aa: CATSRDRGQINEQYF
cdr3_nt: TGTGCCACCAGCAGAGATAGGGGACAGATCAACGAGCAGTACTTC

d_call: -
v_call: TRBV7-9
clone_size: -
j_call: TRBJ2-7
cdr3_aa: CASSLEQGYEQYF
cdr3_nt: TGTGCCAGCAGCTTAGAACAGGGCTACGAGCAGTACTTC

d_call: TRBD2
v_call: TRBV4-1
clone_size: -
j_call: TRBJ2-2
cdr3_aa: CASSQNSGRLGGELFF
cdr3_nt: TGCGCCAGCAGCCAAAATAGCGGGAGGTTGGGCGGGGAGCTGTTTTTT

d_call: -
v_call: TRBV6-5
clone_size: few
j_call: TRBJ1-1
cdr3_aa: CASKAGRNTEAFF
cdr3_nt: TGTGCCAGCAAGGCAGGGCGGAACACTGAAGCTTTCTTT

d_call: -
v_call: TRBV18
clone_size: -
j_call: TRBJ2-7
cdr3_aa: CASSPLGSYEQYF
cdr3_nt: TGTGCCAGCTCACCACTTGGCTCCTACGAGCAGTACTTC

d_call: -
v_call: TRBV11-2
clone_size: -
j_call: TRBJ2-3
cdr3_aa: CASSFSGLSTDTQYF
cdr3_nt: TGTGCCAGCAGCTTTTCAGGACTGAGCACAGATACGCAGTATTTT

d_call: -
v_call: TRBV6-8
clone_size: -
j_call: TRBJ1-1
cdr3_aa: CASSYSGWGRGAFF
cdr3_nt: TGTGCCAGCAGTTACTCGGGGTGGGGAAGAGGGGCTTTCTTT

d_call: TRBD2
v_call: TRBV7-9
clone_size: -
j_call: TRBJ2-3
cdr3_aa: CASSLPAGGTDTQYF
cdr3_nt: TGTGCCAGCAGCTTACCAGCGGGGGGCACAGATACGCAGTATTTT

d_call: TRBD1
v_call: TRBV28
clone_size: -
j_call: TRBJ1-3
cdr3_aa: CASSFSGQVTGNTIYF
cdr3_nt: TGTGCCAGCAGTTTCTCCGGACAGGTGACGGGAAACACCATATATTTT

d_call: TRBD2
v_call: TRBV2
clone_size: -
j_call: TRBJ2-1
cdr3_aa: CASSEGGLDEFF
cdr3_nt: TGTGCCAGCAGTGAGGGGGGACTAGATGAGTTCTTC

d_call: -
v_call: TRBV11-1
clone_size: once
j_call: TRBJ1-2
cdr3_aa: CASSLGADYGYTF
cdr3_nt: TGTGCCAGCAGCTTAGGGGCGGACTATGGCTACACCTTC

d_call: TRBD2
v_call: TRBV6-5
clone_size: -
j_call: TRBJ2-7
cdr3_aa: CASRSRREDSYEQYF
cdr3_nt: TGTGCCAGCAGGTCTAGGCGGGAGGACAGCTACGAGCAGTACTTC

d_call: -
v_call: TRBV19
clone_size: once
j_call: TRBJ2-1
cdr3_aa: CASSTEYNEQFF
cdr3_nt: TGTGCCAGTAGTACGGAGTACAATGAGCAGTTCTTC

d_call: -
v_call: TRBV7-9
clone_size: few
j_call: TRBJ2-7
cdr3_aa: CASSSPRWGVVSEQYF
cdr3_nt: TGTGCCAGCAGCAGCCCCCGGTGGGGAGTAGTATCCGAGCAGTACTTC

d_call: -
v_call: TRBV25-1
clone_size: -
j_call: TRBJ1-1
cdr3_aa: CASSEPSGVYTEAFF
cdr3_nt: TGTGCCAGCAGTGAACCCTCAGGTGTATACACTGAAGCTTTCTTT

d_call: TRBD2
v_call: TRBV19
clone_size: -
j_call: TRBJ2-3
cdr3_aa: CASSIGLATDTQYF
cdr3_nt: TGTGCCAGTAGTATAGGACTAGCCACAGATACGCAGTATTTT

d_call: -
v_call: TRBV19
clone_size: few
j_call: TRBJ1-1
cdr3_aa: CASSWGPEAFF
cdr3_nt: TGTGCCAGTAGTTGGGGACCTGAAGCTTTCTTT

d_call: TRBD2
v_call: TRBV27
clone_size: few
j_call: TRBJ2-7
cdr3_aa: CASSRTGGGGYEQYF
cdr3_nt: TGTGCCAGCAGTCGGACGGGAGGGGGAGGGTACGAGCAGTACTTC

d_call: TRBD2
v_call: TRBV28
clone_size: -
j_call: TRBJ2-1
cdr3_aa: CASSLFGGSGLDQFF
cdr3_nt: TGTGCCAGCAGTTTATTCGGCGGGAGTGGTCTCGATCAGTTCTTC

d_call: TRBD1
v_call: TRBV14
clone_size: -
j_call: TRBJ2-1
cdr3_aa: CASSQDFGGGDRDEQFF
cdr3_nt: TGTGCCAGCAGCCAAGATTTTGGGGGAGGGGACAGGGATGAGCAGTTCTTC

d_call: TRBD1
v_call: TRBV30
clone_size: -
j_call: TRBJ2-7
cdr3_aa: CAWSPDRGYEQYF
cdr3_nt: TGTGCCTGGAGTCCTGACAGGGGTTACGAGCAGTACTTC

d_call: -
v_call: TRBV11-2
clone_size: once
j_call: TRBJ2-3
cdr3_aa: CASSLVGEGTDTQYF
cdr3_nt: TGTGCCAGCAGCTTAGTGGGAGAGGGAACAGATACGCAGTATTTT

d_call: -
v_call: TRBV29-1
clone_size: -
j_call: TRBJ2-3
cdr3_aa: CSGDPGTDTQYF
cdr3_nt: TGCAGCGGGGACCCTGGCACAGATACGCAGTATTTT

d_call: TRBD1
v_call: TRBV7-8
clone_size: -
j_call: TRBJ1-2
cdr3_aa: CASSFRTGMDGYTF
cdr3_nt: TGTGCCAGCAGCTTTCGGACAGGGATGGATGGCTACACCTTC

d_call: -
v_call: TRBV4-1
clone_size: -
j_call: TRBJ2-3
cdr3_aa: CASSQESSGGYQDTQYF
cdr3_nt: TGCGCCAGCAGCCAAGAAAGTAGCGGAGGATATCAAGATACGCAGTATTTT